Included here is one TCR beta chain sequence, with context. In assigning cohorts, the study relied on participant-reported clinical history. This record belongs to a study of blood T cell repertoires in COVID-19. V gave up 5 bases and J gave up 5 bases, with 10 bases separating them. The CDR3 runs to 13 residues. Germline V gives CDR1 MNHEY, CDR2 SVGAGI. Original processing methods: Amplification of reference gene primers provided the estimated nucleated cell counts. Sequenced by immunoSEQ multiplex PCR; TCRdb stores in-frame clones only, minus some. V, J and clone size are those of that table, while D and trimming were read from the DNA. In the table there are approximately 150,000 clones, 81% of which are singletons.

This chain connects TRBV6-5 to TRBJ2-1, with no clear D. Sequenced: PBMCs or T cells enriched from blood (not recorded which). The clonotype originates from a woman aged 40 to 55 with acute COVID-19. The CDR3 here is CASSPLADNEQFF. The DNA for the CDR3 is TGTGCCAGCAGTCCCCTCGCGGACAATGAGCAGTTCTTC.